A single sample gave rise to the 16 T cell receptor beta chains below, sequenced in a study of OX40 agonist ivuxolimab in advanced cancers. The table came from immunoSEQ multiplex PCR; TCRdb's copy has only in-frame clones and leaves some out. Here the sample spans 45,000 to 55,000 clones, roughly 92% being singletons. The source material was CD4+ or CD8+ T cells sorted from blood, sampled in a trial of the OX40 agonist ivuxolimab. These receptors all come from an adult with an advanced solid tumor such as melanoma, head and neck, liver or kidney cancer.

This rearrangement joins TRBV2 to TRBJ1-1, with D possibly matching TRBD1 (5 bases). This CDR3 comprises 16 residues. Trimming cost V 6 bases and J 1 base, with 18 bases left between them. CDR1 and CDR2 (germline): SNHLY, FYNNEI. CDR3 amino acids: CASRRFGEGKNTEAFF. CDR3 bases: TGTGCCAGCAGAAGGTTTGGCGAGGGGAAGAACACTGAAGCTTTCTTT.

This chain links TRBV21-1 with TRBJ2-7. TRBV21-1 corresponds to a pseudogene. The CDR3 runs 13 residues. The CDR3 region is CASSKGDDYEQYF. The CDR3, as DNA: TGTGCCAGCAGCAAGGGGGATGACTACGAGCAGTACTTC.

The chain employs TRBV6-6 and TRBJ2-7; 8 nucleotides match TRBD2. CDR1 MNHNY and CDR2 SVGAGI come from the germline V gene (reference sequence). This CDR3 has 14 residues. Germline trimming cut 4 bases from V and 2 bases from J; bases unmatched to any gene: 4. The CDR3 loop reads CASSSGGSPYEQYF. The CDR3 bases are TGTGCCAGCAGTTCGGGGGGGAGCCCCTACGAGCAGTACTTC.

The chain carries TRBV27 and TRBJ2-7, with D possibly TRBD1 on 5 matching bases. Per the germline V gene, CDR1 is MNHEY and CDR2 is SMNVEV (reference sequence). This CDR3 has 14 amino acids. V was shortened by 2 bases and J by 0 bases, with 8 bases between the two germline ends. CDR3 nucleotides: TGTGCCAGCAGTTTAACAGGTCTCTCCTACGAGCAGTACTTC. This codes for CASSLTGLSYEQYF.

The rearrangement uses TRBV2 and TRBJ2-7; the match to TRBD1 covers 10 bases. The trim removed 11 bases at V and 5 bases at J, leaving 6 bases unmatched. The CDR3 contains 12 residues. From germline, CDR1 is SNHLY and CDR2 FYNNEI. CDR3 sequence: CAGWDRGHEQYF. The CDR3 DNA reads TGTGCCGGCTGGGACAGGGGCCACGAGCAGTACTTC.

V usage is TRBV4-1 and J usage is TRBJ2-3; 12 bases fit TRBD2. Germline CDR1 MGHRA, CDR2 YSYEKL. The CDR3 runs 15 residues. The ends lost 6 bases at V and 0 bases at J; junction bases unmatched: 1. CDR3 amino acids: CASSGTSGSTDTQYF. The CDR3 DNA sequence: TGCGCCAGCAGTGGGACTAGCGGGAGCACAGATACGCAGTATTTT.

With respect to this clone: A read error may produce the germline difference seen at one junction end. The chain links TRBV7-9 to TRBJ2-7, with 9 bases lining up with TRBD1. The CDR3 contains 15 residues. CDR1 is SEHNR, CDR2 FQNEAQ, per germline (reference sequence). In DNA, the CDR3 is TGTGCCAGCAGCCCCCCGGACAGGGGCTCCTACGAGCAGTGCTTC. Its translation: CASSPPDRGSYEQCF.

This clone was seen once. The chain is built from TRBV27 and TRBJ2-7, with TRBD1 matching 9 bases. Germline loops: CDR1 MNHEY, CDR2 SMNVEV (reference sequence). V lost 1 base to trimming and J lost 4 bases; unmatched junction nucleotides: 5. This CDR3 has 15 residues. The CDR3 nucleotides are TGTGCCAGCAGTTTATTTGGACAGGGGACGTACGAGCAGTACTTC. This sequence encodes CASSLFGQGTYEQYF.

V usage is TRBV27 and J usage is TRBJ2-5, with 9 bases aligning to TRBD1. Germline CDR1 is MNHEY and CDR2 is SMNVEV (reference sequence). The J segment lost 5 bases and the V segment lost 8 bases, leaving 15 bases of the junction unmatched. The CDR3 covers 16 residues. This CDR3 reads CASGDLPGQGSETQYF. The CDR3 DNA is TGTGCCAGCGGAGATCTTCCGGGACAGGGCTCCGAGACCCAGTACTTC.

J is TRBJ2-7 and V is TRBV28; the match to TRBD1 covers 9 bases. CDR3 length: 14 residues. The ends lost 5 bases at V and 5 bases at J; junction bases unmatched: 7. The V gene's germline CDR1 is MDHEN and CDR2 SYDVKM. CDR3 amino acids: CASSPHRGHHEQYF. For the CDR3, the DNA is TGTGCCAGCAGTCCCCACAGGGGGCACCACGAGCAGTACTTC.

The chain recombines TRBV27 with TRBJ1-5; 7 nucleotides align to TRBD1. The ends lost 4 bases at V and 6 bases at J; junction bases unmatched: 6. The germline V gene encodes CDR1 MNHEY and CDR2 SMNVEV (reference sequence). The CDR3 sequence is 14 residues long. This chain's CDR3 is CASSSTGTTQPQHF. CDR3 nucleotides: TGTGCCAGCAGTTCGACAGGGACTACTCAGCCCCAGCATTTT.

The gene calls are TRBV28 and TRBJ2-7, with 16 bases fitting TRBD2. Germline V gives CDR1 MDHEN, CDR2 SYDVKM. The CDR3 length is 17 residues. V shed 4 bases and J 5 bases; nucleotides not matched to a gene: 8. The CDR3 protein is CASSWPGTSGREDEQYF. The CDR3 DNA reads as TGTGCCAGCAGTTGGCCCGGGACTAGCGGGAGGGAGGACGAGCAGTACTTC.

This chain links TRBV6-6 with TRBJ1-2; a weak D match, TRBD1 (5 bases). Trimming removed 0 bases at V and 4 bases at J, with 12 bases between. Germline assignment: CDR1 MNHNY and CDR2 SVGAGI (reference sequence). This CDR3 region has 15 residues. CDR3 DNA: TGTGCCAGCAGTTACTCTCCGGGGGGAGCCTATGGCTACACCTTC. Its translation: CASSYSPGGAYGYTF.

The chain employs TRBV11-2 and TRBJ2-7; D remains unclear. Deletions cut 0 bases from V and 3 bases from J, with 9 bases between. The CDR3 sequence is 14 residues long. Germline CDR1 is SGHAT and CDR2 is FQNNGV. The CDR3 spells CASSLDGVLYEQYF. The CDR3 region has the DNA TGTGCCAGCAGCTTAGATGGGGTCCTCTACGAGCAGTACTTC.

This chain uses TRBV7-8 with TRBJ2-7, with D perhaps matching TRBD1 (6 bases). Trimming took 5 bases from V and 0 from J, leaving 8 bases between them. The CDR3 loop spans 13 amino acids. Germline CDR1 SGHVS, CDR2 FQNEAQ. The CDR3 region is CASSMDSSYEQYF. CDR3 in DNA: TGTGCCAGCAGCATGGACAGCTCCTACGAGCAGTACTTC.

The rearrangement joins TRBV7-2 to TRBJ2-1, with D uncertain. This CDR3 is 12 amino acids long. V was clipped by 1 base and J by 10 bases, with 8 bases between them. Germline loops: CDR1 SGHTA, CDR2 FQGNSA. This CDR3 is CASSLGAGEQFF. The CDR3 DNA reads as TGTGCCAGCAGCTTAGGGGCAGGCGAGCAGTTCTTC.